This TCR beta chain was sequenced for a study of T cells in Graves' hyperthyroidism and ophthalmopathy (dated 2019 in TCRdb). With regard to the full study: Peripheral blood was sampled at the time of initial diagnosis, prior to any treatment. A discovery cohort of fewer than 110 patients, 43 with Graves' ophthalmopathy and approximately 57 with stable Graves' hyperthyroidism, was used to find distinguishing TCR V-J signatures. An independent validation cohort of under 20 hyperthyroidism patients and 17 patients who later progressed to ophthalmopathy tested prospective prediction of ophthalmopathy. The 100 discovery patients were randomly split 7:3 into training and test sets. Thyroid tissue and blood T-cell repertoires from several Graves' hyperthyroidism patients were also compared in the study. After sampling, hyperthyroidism patients received methimazole starting at 30 mg daily, and ophthalmopathy patients received high-dose intravenous methylprednisolone. The paper reports TCR Vbeta CDR3 sequencing of some 140 peripheral blood samples: under 45 ophthalmopathy, roughly 74 hyperthyroidism and roughly 17 progressor patients.

Concerning this clonotype itself: This receptor's antigen is unknown. No much larger clonotype is one base removed from it; base qualities were not supplied.

TCR beta CDR3 regions were amplified from RNA transcripts. A first-round RT-PCR of the TCR CDR3 used the HTBI primer set with the Qiagen OneStep RT-PCR kit. The libraries were constructed in a second round of multiplex PCR and then size-selected and purified. The libraries were sequenced on an Illumina HiSeq2000 using paired-end 100 bp reads. The source study handled its data this way. SOAPnuke was used to process the raw data, with reads discarded if the reads contained adapters or uncalled bases, had a mean Phred below 15, or lacked an exact constant-primer or identifier match. COPE v1.2.5 was used to merge high-quality paired reads, and clonotypes were defined as unique nucleotide sequences. MiTCR v1.1 was used to align the clonotypes against IMGT TRBV, TRBD and TRBJ reference segments. The analysis was restricted to V-J combinations with a frequency above 0.0001, which together covered 99% to 99.2% of the repertoires. A TCS score was defined as the ratio between F50 (clonal expansion) and ExV (chaos), using BLOSUM62-based TCRdist between CDR3 peptides within each V-J. Welch's t-statistics and random forest reduced approximately 520 V-J features to some 14, which were used in a naive Bayes classifier (R e1071). TCRdb redid the processing of the public reads, applying fastp at Q25 and MiXCR, and retained in-frame beta chains. For every CDR3 protein sequence, its rows merge into one entry that carries the most common genes and DNA. TCRdb, not the authors, supplied the V and J calls. A total of 300,000 to 450,000 distinct CDR3 sequences appear in this sample, 25% of them only once. Around 79% of the sample goes to the ten largest clones.

There are 16 amino acids in the CDR3, from cysteine to phenylalanine inclusive. Solely the CDR3 DNA is kept, with 48 bases framed from the first base. V is clipped by 1 base and J by 0 bases, and the sequence between their germline boundaries is 11 bases long. Via the germline V gene, CDR1 is SGHRS and CDR2 YFSETQ. A patient counted as having stable Graves' hyperthyroidism if no progression to ophthalmopathy occurred over 18 months of follow-up. Hyperthyroidism patients were aged 18 to 65 years and newly diagnosed, with disease duration of less than 2 months. The study excluded patients with uncontrolled infections, other autoimmune diseases, pregnancy or lactation. Diagnoses were established on the basis of clinical symptoms, serum thyroxine and TRAb, thyroid ultrasound, and orbital computed tomography. PBMCs were separated from about 10 ml of fresh peripheral blood using Ficoll-Paque density gradient centrifugation. Total RNA was extracted using Trizol reagent, and RNA quality was assessed on an Agilent 2100 Bioanalyzer.

Overall results and qualifications from the work: During validation, the model predicted progression to ophthalmopathy a median of roughly 7.1 months ahead of onset, with more than 60% sensitivity and 72.22% specificity. Blood samples also contained most of the expanded thyroid clonotypes (frequency above 0.001), which suggests that blood repertoires may reflect thyroid immune responses. A model built on a 13 V-J signature distinguished ophthalmopathy from stable hyperthyroidism, reaching about 88% sensitivity and under 84% specificity in cross-validation and 80%/75% in testing. Sample size was not statistically predetermined, and investigators were not blinded to group allocation.

Sequencing was carried out using blood. The TCR was taken from a man aged 50 to 59 with Graves' hyperthyroidism. Here the chain combines TRBV5-1 and TRBJ1-3; TRBD1 might be the D gene, on 6 matching bases. The CDR3 amino acid sequence is: CASSLIGGLSGNTIYF. The nucleotides are TGCGCCAGCAGCTTGATCGGGGGCCTCTCTGGAAACACCATATATTTT.